This T cell receptor beta chain was documented in a study of T cell changes during pregnancy in multiple sclerosis. TCRdb's copy holds only in-frame clones and misses some; the assay was immunoSEQ multiplex PCR. The table lists 40,000 to 45,000 clones, about 93% of them singletons, with about 0.65% in the top ten. Trimming removed 3 bases from V and 0 bases from J, with 6 bases in between. Per the germline V gene, CDR1 is MGHDK and CDR2 is SYGVNS. The length of the CDR3 is 13 residues. This TCR was recovered from a female donor with multiple sclerosis, enrolled in a pregnancy study. This sequence joins TRBV25-1 and TRBJ2-7, with D uncertain. This specimen was CD4+ T cells from peripheral blood mononuclear cells, taken before pregnancy. CDR3: CASSDFSSYEQYF. The CDR3 bases are TGTGCCAGCAGTGATTTTAGCTCCTACGAGCAGTACTTC.